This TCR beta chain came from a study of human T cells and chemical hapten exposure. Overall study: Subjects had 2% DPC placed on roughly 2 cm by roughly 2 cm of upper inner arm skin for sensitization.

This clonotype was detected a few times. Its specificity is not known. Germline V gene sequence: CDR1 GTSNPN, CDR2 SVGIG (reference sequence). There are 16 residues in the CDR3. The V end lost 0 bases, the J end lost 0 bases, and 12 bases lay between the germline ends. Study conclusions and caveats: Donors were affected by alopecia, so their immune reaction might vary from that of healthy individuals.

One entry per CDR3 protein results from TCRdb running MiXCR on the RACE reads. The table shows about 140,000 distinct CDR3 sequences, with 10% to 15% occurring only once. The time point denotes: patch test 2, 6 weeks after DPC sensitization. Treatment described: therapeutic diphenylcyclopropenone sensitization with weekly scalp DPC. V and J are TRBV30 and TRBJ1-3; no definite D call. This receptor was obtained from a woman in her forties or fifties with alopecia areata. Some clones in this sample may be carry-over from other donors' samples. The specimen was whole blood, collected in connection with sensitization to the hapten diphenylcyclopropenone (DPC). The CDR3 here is CAWSVLPSSSGNTIYF. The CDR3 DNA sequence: TGTGCCTGGAGTGTACTGCCATCAAGCTCTGGAAACACCATATATTTT.